This TCR beta chain was documented in a study of T cells in localized non-small cell lung cancer. As concerns this clone: The antigen is unknown.

The CDR3 is 13 residues long. The germline CDR1 and CDR2 sequences are MGHDK and SYGVNS. Libraries were prepared by immunoSEQ multiplex PCR; TCRdb keeps only in-frame clonotypes and omits some of them. The data show about 41,000 clones, with roughly 86% seen just once and over 6% held by the top ten. Study-level results: Uninvolved adjacent lung showed the highest T cell clonality, exceeding tumor. Because only a single region of the tumor was sequenced, heterogeneity remains possible.

The TCR was taken from a woman aged 18 to 50 with stage III lung adenocarcinoma. The chain carries TRBV25-1 and TRBJ1-1; 8 bases fit TRBD1. The sample here was peripheral blood, taken before any cancer treatment. DNA of the CDR3: TGTGCGACTTCAGGGGGCATGAACACTGAAGCTTTCTTT. Translated, it gives CATSGGMNTEAFF.